This TCR beta chain was retrieved from a study of T-cell reconstitution after alpha-beta-depleted transplantation in children. A library of TCRbeta sequences, prepared with unique molecular identifiers, was generated. From the PCR reads, TCRdb called clonotypes with MiXCR, one entry per CDR3 protein. In the table there are approximately 350,000 distinct CDR3 sequences, roughly 17% of which are singletons. Whole-study results and caveats: Several patients had high TCRbeta diversity at day 60; it came from surviving recipient T cells and thymic progenitors. T-cell counts and diversity were attributed mostly to newly produced T cells one year after transplant. Several hundred expanded graft clones reportedly were the source of alpha-beta T cells about two months after transplant.

Notes on this clonotype: The antigen is unknown.

The material was PBMCs, mostly from graft donor cells, obtained 360 days after TCRalphabeta/CD19-depleted stem cell transplant. The receptor was isolated from a male patient aged 2 to 9 who had a stem cell transplant for acute lymphoblastic leukemia, so the T cells may come from the graft donor.

In nucleotides, the CDR3 is TGCGCCAGCAGCCAAGATCTCACTTCGCGGGACAGCTATGAAAAACTGTTTTTT. Translated: CASSQDLTSRDSYEKLFF. J is TRBJ1-4 and V is TRBV4-3; 7 bases are a match to TRBD1. There are 18 residues in the CDR3. V was pared by 0 bases and J by 6 bases, with 13 bases of the junction left unmatched. Germline CDR1 reads LGHNA; CDR2 reads YSLEER.